This T cell receptor beta chain was profiled in a study of T-cell reconstitution after alpha-beta-depleted transplantation in children. General study results and limits: In some patients, recipient T cells and intrathymic progenitors surviving conditioning explained high day-60 diversity. Once a year had passed after transplant, T-cell counts and diversity came mostly from newly produced T cells. Expanded graft clones numbering several hundred reportedly gave rise to alpha-beta T cells about two months after transplant.

V lost 1 base and J lost 4; bases outside the gene matches: 13. The CDR3 extends over 18 amino acids. Germline CDR1 and CDR2: DFQATT and SNEGSKA (reference sequence). Of note for this clonotype: As yet, its antigen is unknown.

The TCRbeta library was prepared with unique molecular identifiers. TCRdb analysed the PCR reads with MiXCR anew, one entry per CDR3 protein. The sample lists a few hundred thousand distinct CDR3 sequences; 10% to 15% were seen once. The sample consisted of PBMCs, mostly from graft donor cells, taken 360 days after TCRalphabeta/CD19-depleted stem cell transplant. The source is a male patient between 10 and 17 years old who had a stem cell transplant for acute myeloid leukemia, so the T cells may come from the graft donor. The rearrangement uses TRBV20-1 and TRBJ2-7; 13 bases line up with TRBD2. CDR3 bases: TGCAGTGCTAGAGCCCTCTTAACGGTACTAGCGGGAGGGTACGAGCAGTACTTC. Residues: CSARALLTVLAGGYEQYF.